This passage covers 10 T cell receptor beta chains from one sample sequenced in a study of control samples from healthy donors and cancer patients. Profiling relied on immunoSEQ multiplex PCR, and the TCRdb table lists in-frame clones only, not all of them. The sample carries about 120,000 clones, around 90% recorded once. The sequencing sample was made of blood. These receptors all stem from a man younger than 35 in good health.

This chain connects TRBV2 to TRBJ2-1; no clear D gene. V lost 1 base and J 9 bases, leaving 7 bases between the germline ends. This CDR3 is built from 12 residues. Germline lookup yields CDR1 SNHLY and CDR2 FYNNEI. CDR3 DNA: TGTGCCAGCAGTGAAGATAGCCTTGAGCAGTTCTTC. It is translated as CASSEDSLEQFF.

This clone occurred once. The chain uses TRBV2 and TRBJ2-1, with 8 bases aligning to TRBD2. CDR3 length: 15 amino acids. From germline, CDR1 is SNHLY and CDR2 FYNNEI. With 6 bases clipped from V and 6 bases from J, the junction kept 10 bases outside the gene matches. CDR3 DNA sequence: TGTGCCAGCAGCCCACCGGGGGGGGCGATCAATGAGCAGTTCTTC. Protein: CASSPPGGAINEQFF. Full variable domain (rest looked up from reference TRBV2 and TRBJ2-1): EPEVTQTPSHQVTQMGQEVILRCVPISNHLYFYWYRQILGQKVEFLVSFYNNEISEKSEIFDDQFSVERPDGSNFTLKIRSTKLEDSAMYFCASSPPGGAINEQFFGPGTRLTVL.

This chain links TRBV9 with TRBJ2-3; 10 nucleotides match TRBD2. Germline V gene sequence: CDR1 SGDLS, CDR2 YYNGEE. This CDR3 spans 19 amino acids. Unmatched junction bases numbered 14, after V lost 0 bases and J lost 4 bases. The CDR3 coding sequence is TGTGCCAGCAGCGTAGCTGGGTCTAGCGGGGGCTCAGGCGCAGATACGCAGTATTTT. It yields the protein CASSVAGSSGGSGADTQYF.

The V and J genes are TRBV5-1 and TRBJ1-3; D unresolved. The CDR3 totals 14 residues. Germline assignment: CDR1 SGHRS and CDR2 YFSETQ. V lost 1 base and J 0 bases, leaving 5 bases between the germline ends. The CDR3, as DNA: TGCGCCAGCAGCTTGACAGACTCTGGAAACACCATATATTTT. It encodes CASSLTDSGNTIYF.

The rearrangement uses TRBV27 and TRBJ2-6; a weak D match, TRBD2 (5 bases). This CDR3 spans 16 amino acids. CDR1 and CDR2 (germline): MNHEY, SMNVEV (reference sequence). V lost 6 bases, J lost 2 bases, and 14 bases lay in between. CDR3 sequence: CASSLGAATGANVLTF. The CDR3 DNA is TGTGCCAGCAGCCTGGGAGCAGCGACTGGGGCCAACGTCCTGACTTTC.

The chain recombines TRBV6-5 with TRBJ1-2, with a tentative D call TRBD1 (6 bases). V gave up 8 bases and J gave up 8 bases, with 12 bases separating them. Germline V gives CDR1 MNHEY, CDR2 SVGAGI. CDR3 length equals 11 residues. CDR3 nucleotides: TGTGCCAGCGGCAGGGGTAAGGGCTACACCTTC. Translation: CASGRGKGYTF.

This chain joins TRBV5-1 and TRBJ1-5; TRBD1 aligns across 8 bases. V shed 0 bases and J 6 bases; nucleotides not matched to a gene: 5. The germline gives CDR1 SGHRS, CDR2 YFSETQ. The CDR3 is made up of 15 amino acids. The CDR3 DNA reads TGCGCCAGCAGCTTGGGTGGACAGGGTGGTCAGCCCCAGCATTTT. Protein: CASSLGGQGGQPQHF.

The chain is built from TRBV11-2 and TRBJ1-1; no firm D call. CDR1 is SGHAT and CDR2 is FQNNGV in the germline V gene. V gave up 0 bases and J gave up 9 bases, with 14 bases separating them. CDR3 length: 14 residues. The CDR3 loop is CASSLEGPQDKAFF. The CDR3 nucleotides are TGTGCCAGCAGCTTAGAGGGTCCGCAGGATAAAGCTTTCTTT.

This clone was observed once. The chain recombines TRBV29-1 with TRBJ2-2, with 12 bases matching TRBD2. J lost 0 bases, V lost 1 base, and 0 bases had no gene match. The CDR3 extends over 16 amino acids. Germline CDR1 reads SQVTM; CDR2 reads ANQGSEA. CDR3 residues: CSVEGLAGANTGELFF. In DNA form, the CDR3 reads TGCAGCGTTGAAGGACTAGCGGGGGCGAACACCGGGGAGCTGTTTTTT.

This clone was picked up one time. The rearrangement links TRBV19 to TRBJ1-5; D unclear. Trimming left V 8 bases short and J 0 bases short, with 11 bases between. In germline, CDR1 is LNHDA, CDR2 SQIVND (reference sequence). CDR3 length: 14 residues. The CDR3 coding sequence is TGTGCCAGTCGACCGAACAATAGCAATCAGCCCCAGCATTTT. Protein: CASRPNNSNQPQHF.